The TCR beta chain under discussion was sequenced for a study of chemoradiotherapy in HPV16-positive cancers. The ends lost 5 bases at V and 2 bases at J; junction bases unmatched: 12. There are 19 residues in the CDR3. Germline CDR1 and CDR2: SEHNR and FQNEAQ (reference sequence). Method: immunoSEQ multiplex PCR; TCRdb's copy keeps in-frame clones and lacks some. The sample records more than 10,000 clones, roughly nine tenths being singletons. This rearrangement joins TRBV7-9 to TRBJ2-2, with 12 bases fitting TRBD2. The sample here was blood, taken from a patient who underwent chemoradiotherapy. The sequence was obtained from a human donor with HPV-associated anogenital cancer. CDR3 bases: TGTGCCAGCAGCCCTAGACTAGCGGGAGACCAAAGAAACACCGGGGAGCTGTTTTTT. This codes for CASSPRLAGDQRNTGELFF.